This record looks at one T cell receptor (beta chain) sequence and its context. The length of the CDR3 is 15 residues. Germline CDR1 reads GTSNPN; CDR2 reads SVGIG (reference sequence). Between the trimmed V and J ends, which lost 7 bases and 5 bases, there was a span of 24 bases. Lymphocytes (intraepithelial and lamina propria) were released by processing the graft tissue. This sample was included in a study of graft-versus-host responses after intestinal transplantation. Study information: The study gave all recipients anti-thymocyte globulin induction, then tacrolimus and steroids for 2 to 3 years.

Only in-frame clones appear in the TCRdb table, and some are missing; sequencing was by immunoSEQ multiplex PCR. The table lists about 17,000 clones, roughly 80% of them singletons. The sequencing used ileum tissue, collected about 100 days after intestinal transplant. This receptor was identified in a human patient who received an intestinal transplant, so some T cells may come from the graft donor. The chain carries TRBV30 and TRBJ2-7; D possibly corresponds to TRBD2 (5 bases). CDR3 sequence (DNA): TGTGCCTCAACCCGCTGGGAAGCTGGGAGTGACGAGCAGTACTTC. This translates into CASTRWEAGSDEQYF. Based on the CDR3 plus reference TRBV30 and TRBJ2-7, the full variable domain is SQTIHQWPATLVQPVGSPLSLECTVEGTSNPNLYWYRQAAGRGLQLLFYSVGIGQISSEVPQNLSASRPQDRQFILSSKKLLLSDSGFYLCASTRWEAGSDEQYFGPGTRLTVT.